This T cell receptor (beta chain) stems from a study of blood T cell repertoires in COVID-19. Study-level information: Whether acute or convalescent, the COVID-19 samples came from the United States, Italy and Spain. Sample material is recorded as cDNA or gDNA derived from T cells, B-cell-depleted T cells, or PBMCs.

In the original analysis: Reference gene primer amplification gave nucleated cell count estimates. The data were produced by immunoSEQ multiplex PCR, yet TCRdb's version contains in-frame clones alone and is incomplete. V and J calls and clone size are copied from that table; D and trimming were computed from the DNA. The data hold 310,000 or so clones, with more than 80% observed a single time. This clone was seen once. Between the trimmed V and J ends, which lost 7 bases and 3 bases, there was a span of 12 bases. This CDR3 has 13 residues. The TCR originated in a man younger than 35 who had recovered from COVID-19. Sequencing input: peripheral blood. This chain links TRBV12-3 or TRBV12-4 with TRBJ1-1; D is unclear. The CDR3: CASKPSRDTEAFF. The DNA of the CDR3 is TGTGCCAGCAAGCCCTCTCGGGACACTGAAGCTTTCTTT.